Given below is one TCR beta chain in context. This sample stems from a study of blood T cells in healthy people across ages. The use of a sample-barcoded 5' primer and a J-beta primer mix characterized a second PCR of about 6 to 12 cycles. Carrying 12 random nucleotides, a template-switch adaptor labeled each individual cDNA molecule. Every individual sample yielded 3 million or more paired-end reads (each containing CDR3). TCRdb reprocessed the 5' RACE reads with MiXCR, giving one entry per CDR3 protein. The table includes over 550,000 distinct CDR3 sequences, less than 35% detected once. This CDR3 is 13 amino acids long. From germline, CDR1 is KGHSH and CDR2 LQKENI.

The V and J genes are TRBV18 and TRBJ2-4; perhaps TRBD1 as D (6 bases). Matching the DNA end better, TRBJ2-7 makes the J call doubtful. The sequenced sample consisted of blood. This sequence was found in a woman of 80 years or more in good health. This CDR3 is CASSLDRINEQYF. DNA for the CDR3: TGTGCCAGCTCACTTGACAGGATCAACGAGCAGTACTTC.